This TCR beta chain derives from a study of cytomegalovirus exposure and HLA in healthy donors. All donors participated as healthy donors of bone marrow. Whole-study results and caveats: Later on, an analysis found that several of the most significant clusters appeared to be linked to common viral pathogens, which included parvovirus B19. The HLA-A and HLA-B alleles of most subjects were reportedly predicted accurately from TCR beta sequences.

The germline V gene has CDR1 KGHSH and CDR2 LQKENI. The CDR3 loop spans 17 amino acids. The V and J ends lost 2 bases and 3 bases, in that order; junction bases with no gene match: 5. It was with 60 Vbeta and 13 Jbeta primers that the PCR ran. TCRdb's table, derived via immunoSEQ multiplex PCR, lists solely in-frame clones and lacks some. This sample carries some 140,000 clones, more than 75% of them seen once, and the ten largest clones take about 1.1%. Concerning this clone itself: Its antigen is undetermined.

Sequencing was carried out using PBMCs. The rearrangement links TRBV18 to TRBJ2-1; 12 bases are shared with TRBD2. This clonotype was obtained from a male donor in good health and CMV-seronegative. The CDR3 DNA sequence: TGTGCCAGCTCACCAGTAAAGACTAGCGGGGGCTACAATGAGCAGTTCTTC. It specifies CASSPVKTSGGYNEQFF.